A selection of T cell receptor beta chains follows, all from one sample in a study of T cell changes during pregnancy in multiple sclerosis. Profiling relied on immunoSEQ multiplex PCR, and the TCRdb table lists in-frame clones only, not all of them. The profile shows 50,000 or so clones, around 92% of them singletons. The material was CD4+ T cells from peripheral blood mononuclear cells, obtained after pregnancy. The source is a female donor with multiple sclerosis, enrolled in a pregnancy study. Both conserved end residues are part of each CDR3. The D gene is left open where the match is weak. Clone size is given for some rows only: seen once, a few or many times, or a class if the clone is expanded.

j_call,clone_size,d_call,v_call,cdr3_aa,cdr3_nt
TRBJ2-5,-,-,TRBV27,CASSSSTPPSAYQETQYF,TGTGCCAGCAGCTCTTCCACCCCTCCTAGCGCCTACCAAGAGACCCAGTACTTC
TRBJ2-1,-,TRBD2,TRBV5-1,CASSFWTSGSRNNEQFF,TGCGCCAGCAGCTTCTGGACTAGCGGGAGTAGGAACAATGAGCAGTTCTTC
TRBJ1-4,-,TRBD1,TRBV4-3,CASSRTRQGKEKLFF,TGCGCCAGCAGCCGTACCCGACAGGGTAAGGAAAAACTGTTTTTT
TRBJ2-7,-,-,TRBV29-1,CSVETGLEQYF,TGCAGCGTTGAAACGGGGTTGGAGCAGTACTTC
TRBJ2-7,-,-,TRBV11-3,CASSTNRVSYEQYF,TGTGCCAGCAGCACCAACAGGGTATCCTACGAGCAGTACTTC
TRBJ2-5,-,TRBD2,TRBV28,CASRGLAGVRKTQYF,TGTGCCAGCCGTGGACTAGCGGGAGTCAGAAAGACCCAGTACTTC
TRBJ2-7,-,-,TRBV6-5,CASSSTGGTYEQYF,TGTGCCAGCAGTTCGACCGGGGGAACCTACGAGCAGTACTTC
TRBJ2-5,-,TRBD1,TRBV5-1,CASSWGQGHQETQYF,TGCGCCAGCAGCTGGGGACAGGGTCACCAAGAGACCCAGTACTTC
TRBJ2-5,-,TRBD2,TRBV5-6,CASSPMARRTSGQETQYF,TGTGCCAGCAGCCCGATGGCCCGAAGGACTAGCGGACAAGAGACCCAGTACTTC
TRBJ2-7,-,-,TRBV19,CASSIQAGPYEQYF,TGTGCCAGTAGTATACAGGCGGGCCCCTACGAGCAGTACTTC
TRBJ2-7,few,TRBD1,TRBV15,CATSRGTGGSYEQYF,TGTGCCACCAGCAGAGGGACAGGGGGATCCTACGAGCAGTACTTC
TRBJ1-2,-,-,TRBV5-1,CARVTGYDGYTF,TGCGCCAGGGTAACGGGGTATGATGGCTACACCTTC
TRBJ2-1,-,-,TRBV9,CASSKTGRISEQFF,TGTGCCAGCAGCAAGACCGGGAGAATTAGTGAGCAGTTCTTC
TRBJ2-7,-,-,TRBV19,CASRGTGGLSSYEQYF,TGTGCCAGTAGGGGTACCGGAGGCCTCAGCTCCTACGAGCAGTACTTC
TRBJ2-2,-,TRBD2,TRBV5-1,CASSSGLAGGRYTGELFF,TGCGCCAGCAGCTCGGGACTAGCGGGAGGAAGATACACCGGGGAGCTGTTTTTT
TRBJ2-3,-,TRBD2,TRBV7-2,CASSLEPLAADTQYF,TGTGCCAGCAGCTTAGAACCCCTAGCGGCAGATACGCAGTATTTT
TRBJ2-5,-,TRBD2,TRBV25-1,CASSLTSVQTQYF,TGTGCCAGCAGTCTTACTAGCGTGCAGACCCAGTACTTC
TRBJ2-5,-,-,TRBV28,CASSTQGRMETQYF,TGTGCCAGCAGTACTCAGGGTAGGATGGAGACCCAGTACTTC
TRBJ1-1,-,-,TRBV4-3,CASSQAHGNTEAFF,TGCGCCAGCAGCCAAGCGCACGGGAACACTGAAGCTTTCTTT
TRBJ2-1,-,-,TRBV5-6,CASSQEIRTSASNEQFF,TGTGCCAGCAGCCAGGAGATCCGGACAAGCGCCTCCAATGAGCAGTTCTTC
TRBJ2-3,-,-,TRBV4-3,CASSQEGTPPDTQYF,TGCGCCAGCAGCCAGGAGGGTACCCCTCCAGATACGCAGTATTTT
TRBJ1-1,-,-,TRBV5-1,CASKYDRFNTEAFF,TGCGCCAGCAAATATGACAGATTCAACACTGAAGCTTTCTTT
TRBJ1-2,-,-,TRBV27,CASSLSGRDSGYTF,TGTGCCAGCAGTTTATCGGGCAGGGATAGCGGCTACACCTTC
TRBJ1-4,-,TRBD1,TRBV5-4,CASSPGGTGQAATNEKLFF,TGTGCCAGCAGCCCAGGGGGTACGGGACAGGCCGCAACTAATGAAAAACTGTTTTTT
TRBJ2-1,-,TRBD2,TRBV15,CATSRDLAGERGQFF,TGTGCCACCAGCAGAGATCTGGCGGGAGAAAGAGGGCAGTTCTTC
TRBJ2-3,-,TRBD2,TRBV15,CATSRASSGTTDTQYF,TGTGCCACCAGCAGAGCTTCTAGCGGGACCACAGATACGCAGTATTTT
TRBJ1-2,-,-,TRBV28,CASSSQGRRGYTF,TGTGCCAGCAGTTCGCAGGGGCGCAGAGGCTACACCTTC
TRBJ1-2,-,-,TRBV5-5,CASSLEWADRLYGYTF,TGTGCCAGCAGCTTGGAGTGGGCCGACAGACTCTATGGCTACACCTTC
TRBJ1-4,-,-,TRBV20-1,CSGVANEKLFF,TGCAGTGGCGTAGCTAATGAAAAACTGTTTTTT
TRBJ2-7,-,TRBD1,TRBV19,CASSGSTGIAYEQYF,TGTGCCAGTAGCGGGTCGACAGGGATCGCCTACGAGCAGTACTTC
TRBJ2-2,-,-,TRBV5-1,CASRTVFGAGELFF,-
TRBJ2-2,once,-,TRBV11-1,CASSLMAGVPSGELFF,TGTGCCAGCAGCTTAATGGCAGGGGTTCCCTCCGGGGAGCTGTTTTTT
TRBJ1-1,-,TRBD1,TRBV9,CASSHPEDRGRVSTEAFF,TGTGCCAGCAGCCACCCCGAGGACAGGGGTCGAGTGAGCACTGAAGCTTTCTTT
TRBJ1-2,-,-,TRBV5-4,CASSLTGSAYGYTF,TGTGCCAGCAGCTTGACAGGGTCGGCCTATGGCTACACCTTC
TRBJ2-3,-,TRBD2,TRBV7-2,CASSSDKGLAPRHF,TGTGCCAGCAGCTCAGACAAAGGACTAGCTCCCAGACATTTT
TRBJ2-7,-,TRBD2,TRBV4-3,CASSHGLAGGSSYEQYF,TGCGCCAGCAGCCACGGACTAGCGGGAGGTTCCTCCTACGAGCAGTACTTC
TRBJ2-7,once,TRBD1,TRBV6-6,CASDGLGTGGLDEQYF,TGTGCCAGTGACGGGTTGGGGACAGGGGGTCTCGACGAGCAGTACTTC
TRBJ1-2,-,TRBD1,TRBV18,CASSPTGASDYGYTF,TGTGCCAGCTCACCCACAGGGGCTTCGGACTATGGCTACACCTTC
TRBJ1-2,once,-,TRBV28,CASSLLISGQGRDYGYTF,TGTGCCAGCAGTTTATTGATATCAGGGCAGGGAAGGGACTATGGCTACACCTTC
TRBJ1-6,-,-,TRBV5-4,CASSLVENSPLHF,TGTGCCAGCAGCTTGGTGGAGAATTCACCCCTCCACTTT
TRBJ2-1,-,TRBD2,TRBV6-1,CARLNREGNEQFF,TGTGCCAGGTTAAATAGGGAGGGCAATGAGCAGTTCTTC
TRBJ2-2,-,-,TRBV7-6,CASSLDSNTGELFF,TGTGCCAGCAGCCTGGACTCTAACACCGGGGAGCTGTTTTTT